This TCR beta chain was retrieved from a study of beta chain features in type 1 diabetes (dated by TCRdb to the late 2010s). Regarding the research as a whole: Mean age, gender distribution, total cell number and subset yield were not different between patients and healthy donors. Whereas all 28 donors provided naive and central memory subsets, regulatory and stem cell-like memory subsets were isolated from just 8 patients and roughly eight healthy donors. The study compared the TCRB repertoires of sorted circulating CD4+ T cell subsets in recently diagnosed type 1 diabetes patients with those in matched healthy donors. A total of approximately 100 million sorted cells were examined across all samples, and the number of cells per subset was strongly correlated with RNA yield.

Reading from cysteine to phenylalanine, the CDR3 counts 16 amino acids. Left in the record is the CDR3 DNA by itself, 48 bases read in frame from the first base. Germline trimming amounts to 0 bases on V and 4 bases on J, with 7 as the count of junction bases outside the gene matches. CDR1 and CDR2 are drawn from the germline V gene: MNHEY, SVGAGI. The research as a whole found: Shorter templates might have been favored by PCR, but patient and control samples were amplified and corrected together, so both groups would have been affected equally by any skew. Naive, central memory and regulatory TCRB repertoires appeared to be more similar among patients than among healthy donors. Because the HLA sub-analyses included only small numbers of individuals, any influence of HLA type on TCRB rearrangement was left unresolved. A moderate but significant shortening of TCRB CDR3 length was observed in type 1 diabetes patients in all four CD4+ subsets. Patients with type 1 diabetes made fewer insertions and deleted more nucleotides at VDJ recombination sites, implying thymic rearrangement abnormalities. Because cDNA was sequenced instead of genomic DNA, activated cells with high expression could be over-represented, although the groups did not differ in activation or CD3 levels.

Worth noting for this clone: The antigen it recognizes is unknown. There are no base qualities to consult, and no much larger clone falls within one base.

A single peripheral blood draw of around 120 mL on average was collected from each donor into heparinised tubes. Naive, central memory, regulatory and stem cell-like memory CD4+ T cells were sorted on a BD FACSAria II using a panel including CD45RO, CCR7, CD25, CD127, CD95 and CD27. All sorted populations exceeded 95% purity. PBMCs were isolated immediately by Lymphoprep density gradient centrifugation and stained directly without culture. So that batch effects would be minimized, each experiment stained and sorted samples in pairs, pairing one healthy donor with one patient. The entire amount of isolated RNA was reverse transcribed using the High Capacity cDNA Reverse Transcription Kit, so the sequenced TCRB transcripts were expressed ones. Deep immunoSEQ sequencing was performed on naive, central memory and regulatory T cell samples, with an average of roughly 3.3 million total reads per sample. Sorted cells were lysed in RLT buffer and RNA was extracted with DNase-treated RNeasy Micro or Mini kits, depending on cell number. To prevent cross-contamination, every cell subset was processed on its own, while patient and healthy donor samples were processed together. The immunoSEQ multiplex PCR was used to amplify TCRB sequences from cDNA, generating 87-bp fragments that spanned the CDR3 region. Amplicons were sequenced on the Illumina HiSeq platform. Regarding the original processing steps: PCR bias was corrected computationally using synthetic template baselines, and reads within Hamming distance 2 were collapsed, with unmergeable singletons discarded. By aligning reads against IMGT, V, D and J genes, CDR3 length, and insertions or deletions at six rearrangement sites were assigned. Within each subset, clonotype counts were normalized to the number of sorted cells before true diversity and Gini coefficients were calculated with the tcR R package. The overlap coefficient, calculated on TCRB nucleotide sequences, was used to measure repertoire sharing. Out-of-frame TCRB sequences from naive cells were analyzed as a proxy for the pre-selection repertoire. TCRdb holds this immuneACCESS table with in-frame rearrangements only. Some clones are missing; in checked studies, unresolved V genes explain under half, and the rest has no known cause. The DNA gave D and trimming, while V, J and clone size come from that table. In all, the sample holds almost 250,000 clones, and 13% to 15% of those were seen once. The ten most abundant clones make up roughly 0.024% of the sample.

Sequenced sample: naive CD4+ T cells from blood. The cell subset or site label corresponds to: true naive CD4+ T cells. This TCR derives from a woman in her 40s in good health. The rearrangement combines TRBV6-5 with TRBJ2-3; TRBD1 matches 7 bases in the middle. The nucleotides are TGTGCCAGCAGTTACTCGACAGGGAGAACATCAGATACGCAGTATTTT. It translates as CASSYSTGRTSDTQYF.